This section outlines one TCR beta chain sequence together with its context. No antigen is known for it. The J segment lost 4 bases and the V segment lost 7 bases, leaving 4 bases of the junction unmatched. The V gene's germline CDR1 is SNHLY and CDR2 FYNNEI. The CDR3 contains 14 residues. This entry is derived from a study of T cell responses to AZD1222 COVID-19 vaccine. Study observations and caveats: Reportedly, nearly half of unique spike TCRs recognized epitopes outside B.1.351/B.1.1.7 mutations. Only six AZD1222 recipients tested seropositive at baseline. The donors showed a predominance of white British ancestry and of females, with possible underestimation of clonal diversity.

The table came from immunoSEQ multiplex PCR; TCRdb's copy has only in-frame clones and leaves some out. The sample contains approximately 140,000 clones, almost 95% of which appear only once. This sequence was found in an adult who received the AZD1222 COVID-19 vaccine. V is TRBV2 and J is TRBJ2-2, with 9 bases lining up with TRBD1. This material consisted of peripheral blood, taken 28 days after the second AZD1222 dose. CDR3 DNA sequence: TGTGCCAGCAAGGGACAGGGAGGCACCGGGGAGCTGTTTTTT. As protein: CASKGQGGTGELFF. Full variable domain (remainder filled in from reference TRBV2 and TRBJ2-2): EPEVTQTPSHQVTQMGQEVILRCVPISNHLYFYWYRQILGQKVEFLVSFYNNEISEKSEIFDDQFSVERPDGSNFTLKIRSTKLEDSAMYFCASKGQGGTGELFFGEGSRLTVL.